Listed below are T cell receptor beta chains from one sample, sequenced in a study of cytomegalovirus exposure and HLA in healthy donors. Clones were read by immunoSEQ multiplex PCR, and TCRdb kept only the in-frame ones, dropping some. The repertoire holds about 120,000 clones, with around 80% as singletons. The specimen sequenced was PBMCs. The receptors stem from a female donor in good health and CMV-seropositive. The CDR3 runs from the conserved cysteine through the conserved F or W. D genes are given only for firm matches. A row's size may be missing; if present it is once, few, many or a size class.

CASSELDSRQPQHF TGTGCCAGCAGTGAACTGGACTCTAGGCAGCCCCAGCATTTT - few TRBJ1-5 TRBV2
CASSGSRDSATNEKLFF TGTGCCAGCAGCGGCTCTAGGGACAGTGCAACTAATGAAAAACTGTTTTTT TRBD1 - TRBJ1-4 TRBV9
CASSLTLTGVGEQYF TGTGCCAGCAGCTTGACTCTAACAGGGGTCGGCGAGCAGTACTTC TRBD1 - TRBJ2-7 TRBV7-2
CASSSGHGVGTEAFF TGTGCCAGCTCATCAGGACATGGGGTAGGCACTGAAGCTTTCTTT - - TRBJ1-1 TRBV18
CASSLSEGDEQFF TGTGCCAGCAGCTTAAGCGAGGGAGATGAGCAGTTCTTC - - TRBJ2-1 TRBV7-9
CASSRLGGGESPLHF TGTGCCAGCTCACGACTCGGGGGGGGAGAATCACCCCTCCACTTT - - TRBJ1-6 TRBV18
CASSEGGVGIDEQYF TGTGCCAGCAGTGAAGGCGGGGTCGGGATCGACGAGCAGTACTTC - - TRBJ2-7 TRBV6-1
CASSAVPGGRETQYF TGTGCCAGCAGTGCCGTCCCCGGGGGACGGGAGACCCAGTACTTC - - TRBJ2-5 TRBV2
CASSLEGGYEQYF TGTGCCAGCAGCTTAGAAGGGGGCTACGAGCAGTACTTC - once TRBJ2-7 TRBV7-2
CASSADRGSSYNSPLHF TGTGCCAGCAGTGCGGACAGGGGGAGCTCCTATAATTCACCCCTCCACTTT TRBD1 - TRBJ1-6 TRBV6-1
CASSQGGQGGNTIYF TGCGCCAGCAGCCAAGGAGGACAGGGAGGAAACACCATATATTTT TRBD1 - TRBJ1-3 TRBV4-1
CASSPGQGPNNEQFF TGTGCCAGCAGCCCGGGACAGGGACCTAACAATGAGCAGTTCTTC TRBD1 - TRBJ2-1 TRBV7-9
CAINPGQGKTGANVLTF TGTGCCATCAACCCGGGACAGGGGAAAACTGGGGCCAACGTCCTGACTTTC TRBD1 - TRBJ2-6 TRBV10-3